The 25 T cell receptor beta chains reported below all come from one sample, sequenced in a study of neurological immune-mediated disorders. TCRdb re-called the 5' RACE reads with MiXCR, one entry per CDR3 protein. This table has about 84,000 distinct CDR3 sequences, about 9.3% appearing once. The sample taken for sequencing was PBMCs. These receptors all come from a man aged 35 to 55 in good health.

The J gene is TRBJ1-5, the V gene TRBV19; the D gene is possibly TRBD1 (5 bases). V dropped 4 bases and J dropped 0 bases, with 13 bases sitting between them. This CDR3 is built from 16 residues. The germline V gene has CDR1 LNHDA and CDR2 SQIVND (reference sequence). CDR3 DNA: TGTGCCAGTAGTAGGGGACTGGCAAATAGCAATCAGCCCCAGCATTTT. This gives the protein CASSRGLANSNQPQHF.

Ten or more counts support this clonotype. The genes are TRBV5-1 and TRBJ2-3, with D unclear. The CDR3 is made up of 14 amino acids. In germline, CDR1 is SGHRS, CDR2 YFSETQ. V dropped 5 bases and J dropped 6 bases, with 16 bases sitting between them. CDR3 DNA sequence: TGCGCCAGCAGATATGAAGACCAGCACGATACGCAGTATTTT. Protein sequence: CASRYEDQHDTQYF.

This clonotype has ten or more counts. The rearrangement uses TRBV5-1 and TRBJ2-7; 8 positions agree with TRBD1. V lost 4 bases and J lost 5; bases outside the gene matches: 8. Germline V gene lookup returns CDR1 SGHRS and CDR2 YFSETQ. The CDR3 sequence is 14 residues long. The CDR3 DNA reads as TGCGCCAGCAGCCTGGGACAGGCGGTGGACGAGCAGTACTTC. The encoded protein is CASSLGQAVDEQYF.

By proportion, this clonotype is medium-sized. This chain links TRBV9 with TRBJ2-1, with 9 bases lining up with TRBD2. CDR3 length: 15 residues. The V segment lost 0 bases and the J segment 8 bases; nucleotides outside the gene matches: 6. The germline V gene encodes CDR1 SGDLS and CDR2 YYNGEE. CDR3 sequence (DNA): TGTGCCAGCAGCGTAGGAGTAGCGGGGGTCGATGAGCAGTTCTTC. Protein sequence: CASSVGVAGVDEQFF.

This clonotype was found many times. The rearrangement uses TRBV2 and TRBJ2-7; D unresolved. Germline loops: CDR1 SNHLY, CDR2 FYNNEI. The CDR3 is 11 amino acids. Trimming removed 5 bases at V and 2 bases at J, with 4 bases between. The CDR3 region is CASSSTYEQYF. In DNA form, the CDR3 reads TGTGCCAGCAGTTCAACCTACGAGCAGTACTTC.

This clonotype has ten or more counts. The chain links TRBV12-3 or TRBV12-4 to TRBJ1-5; tentatively, D is TRBD1 (5 bases). This CDR3 is built from 14 residues. The V gene lost 5 bases and the J gene lost 5 bases, with 13 bases spanning the gap. CDR3 region: CASSRFRDDQPQHF. The DNA for the CDR3 is TGTGCCAGCAGTAGGTTCAGGGATGATCAGCCCCAGCATTTT.

This clonotype has at least ten counts. This chain connects TRBV18 to TRBJ2-4; 10 nucleotides match TRBD2. CDR1 and CDR2 (germline): KGHSH, LQKENI. J gave up 9 bases and V 3 bases, and 5 bases lay outside the gene matches. The CDR3 totals 14 residues. The CDR3: CASSPPSGSVIQYF. The CDR3, as DNA: TGTGCCAGCTCACCGCCTAGCGGGAGTGTCATTCAGTACTTC.

This clonotype was observed at least ten times. The chain recombines TRBV5-6 with TRBJ1-5; possibly TRBD1 for D (5 bases). This CDR3 has 13 residues. The germline V gene encodes CDR1 SGHDT and CDR2 YYEEEE. V was clipped by 0 bases and J by 6 bases, with 7 bases between them. Here the CDR3 reads CASSLARAQPQHF. The CDR3, as DNA: TGTGCCAGCAGCTTGGCCAGGGCTCAGCCCCAGCATTTT.

This clonotype was counted ten times or more. This chain joins TRBV27 and TRBJ2-5; D perhaps matches TRBD2 (6 bases). In germline, CDR1 is MNHEY, CDR2 SMNVEV (reference sequence). Trimming removed 6 bases from V and 4 bases from J, with 18 bases in between. The CDR3 covers 15 residues. Here the CDR3 DNA reads TGTGCCAGCAGGGGACTGGGCCTACTTGGAGAGACCCAGTACTTC. Residues: CASRGLGLLGETQYF.

This clonotype was counted many times. J is TRBJ2-1 and V is TRBV28; D is tentatively TRBD1 or TRBD2 (5 bases each). From germline, CDR1 is MDHEN and CDR2 SYDVKM. V lost 5 bases, J lost 5 bases, and 13 bases lay in between. The CDR3 spans 14 residues. CDR3 residues: CASSPGTPDNEQFF. The CDR3 bases are TGTGCCAGCAGTCCCGGGACGCCGGACAATGAGCAGTTCTTC.

Note on this clonotype: Possible read error: a much larger clone is one base away. The gene calls are TRBV11-1 and TRBJ2-7; 8 bases align to TRBD1. The V and J ends lost 6 bases and 1 base, in that order; junction bases with no gene match: 5. This CDR3 is 14 amino acids long. CDR1 is SGHAT, CDR2 FQDESV, per germline (reference sequence). CDR3 loop: CASRSRTGSYEQYF. DNA of the CDR3: TGTGCCAGCAGATCCAGGACAGGGTCCTACGAGCAGTACTTC.

This clonotype was seen ten or more times. The genes are TRBV11-2 and TRBJ2-1; 13 nucleotides align to TRBD2. The V gene end was trimmed by 6 bases and the J gene end by 4 bases; junction bases not matched to a gene: 3. Germline values: CDR1 SGHAT, CDR2 FQNNGV. There are 15 residues in the CDR3. CDR3 nucleotides: TGTGCCAGCAGGCAACTAGCGGGGGGGTACAATGAGCAGTTCTTC. This gives the protein CASRQLAGGYNEQFF.

This clonotype has a count of ten or more. V usage is TRBV6-5 and J usage is TRBJ1-2; TRBD1 matches 7 bases. Unmatched junction bases numbered 5, after V lost 0 bases and J lost 4 bases. The CDR3 covers 15 residues. Per germline, CDR1 MNHEY and CDR2 SVGAGI. The CDR3 protein is CASSYSQGVGYGYTF. CDR3 sequence (DNA): TGTGCCAGCAGTTACTCGCAGGGGGTAGGCTATGGCTACACCTTC.

This clonotype has a count of ten or more. The rearrangement uses TRBV6-6 and TRBJ1-1; D is unclear. CDR1 is MNHNY, CDR2 SVGAGI, per germline (reference sequence). CDR3 length: 13 amino acids. With 2 bases removed from V and 9 bases from J, the gap between germline ends came to 13 bases. The CDR3 nucleotides are TGTGCCAGCAGTTACACGGAGCCCCCGAAAGCTTTCTTT. The encoded protein is CASSYTEPPKAFF.

V usage is TRBV10-1 and J usage is TRBJ1-1; D is undetermined. This CDR3 contains 13 residues. Germline CDR1 WNHNN, CDR2 SYGVQD (reference sequence). V was trimmed by 5 bases and J by 5 bases, leaving 12 bases between them. As DNA, the CDR3 is TGCGCCAGCAGTAGGACCCGAGGGACTGAAGCTTTCTTT. As protein: CASSRTRGTEAFF.

This clonotype was detected many times. The J gene is TRBJ2-6, the V gene TRBV20-1, with 10 positions matching TRBD1. The CDR3 runs to 18 residues. V shed 3 bases and J 0 bases; nucleotides not matched to a gene: 8. Germline CDR1 DFQATT, CDR2 SNEGSKA (reference sequence). The CDR3 sequence is CSASKPGQGISGANVLTF. The DNA of the CDR3 is TGCAGTGCTAGCAAACCGGGACAGGGGATCTCTGGGGCCAACGTCCTGACTTTC.

CDR3 in amino acids: CASSLVGGNTEAFF. In DNA form, the CDR3 reads TGTGCCAGCAGTCTTGTCGGGGGGAACACTGAAGCTTTCTTT. The V call is TRBV6-5, the J call TRBJ1-1; perhaps TRBD1 as D (5 bases). The CDR3 is 14 amino acids. Trimming pared 5 bases from V and 1 base from J, leaving 11 bases between. Germline lookup yields CDR1 MNHEY and CDR2 SVGAGI.

This clonotype was counted many times. CDR3 DNA sequence: TGTGCCAGCAGCGTATCCCACAATGAGCAGTTCTTC. Amino acids: CASSVSHNEQFF. The V gene is TRBV9, the J gene TRBJ2-1; D unresolved. The CDR3 sequence is 12 residues long. Germline values: CDR1 SGDLS, CDR2 YYNGEE. The ends were cut back, 1 base at V and 5 bases at J, with 4 bases in the middle. The variable domain in full, completed from reference TRBV9 and TRBJ2-1, reads DSGVTQTPKHLITATGQRVTLRCSPRSGDLSVYWYQQSLDQGLQFLIQYYNGEERAKGNILERFSAQQFPDLHSELNLSSLELGDSALYFCASSVSHNEQFFGPGTRLTVL.

This clonotype was recorded once. A clone one base away is much larger, so this may be a read error. The rearrangement links TRBV5-1 to TRBJ1-2; weak D call: TRBD1 (5 bases). CDR3 length equals 14 residues. Germline values: CDR1 SGHRS, CDR2 YFSETQ. The CDR3 loop is CASRLALATVGYTF. Here the CDR3 DNA reads TGCGCCAGCAGATTGGCCTTGGCGACAGTTGGCTACACCTTC.

This clonotype was seen ten or more times. V usage is TRBV12-3 or TRBV12-4 and J usage is TRBJ1-5, with 7 bases aligning to TRBD1. The junction had 13 bases not matched to a gene; V was cut back by 10 bases and J by 7 bases. The length of the CDR3 is 14 residues. CDR3: CATSTGPPGQPQHF. The CDR3 region has the DNA TGTGCCACCTCGACAGGGCCTCCCGGGCAGCCCCAGCATTTT.

This clonotype was seen repeatedly, ten times or more. This chain connects TRBV5-6 to TRBJ1-4; no clear D gene. The V and J ends lost 0 bases and 8 bases respectively, with 11 bases between them. The CDR3 length is 14 residues. CDR1 and CDR2 from the germline V gene are SGHDT and YYEEEE. In nucleotides, the CDR3 is TGTGCCAGCAGCTTGGGCCCGGGCGACGAAAAACTGTTTTTT. This encodes CASSLGPGDEKLFF.

This clonotype was counted at least ten times. J is TRBJ1-1 and V is TRBV6-2 or TRBV6-3, with D possibly matching TRBD1 (5 bases). Germline CDR1 reads MNHEY; CDR2 reads SVGEGT. CDR3 length: 12 amino acids. V was clipped by 4 bases and J by 9 bases, with 12 bases between them. CDR3 residues: CASSSVGGKAFF. The CDR3 DNA sequence: TGTGCCAGCAGTTCGGTGGGGGGGAAAGCTTTCTTT.

Points on this clonotype: It may be a read error: a sequence one base away is much more abundant. The V and J genes are TRBV12-3 or TRBV12-4 and TRBJ2-1; 9 positions match TRBD2. The CDR3 is made up of 14 amino acids. CDR3 protein: CASSLGAGGQERFF. The CDR3 nucleotides read TGTGCCAGCAGTTTGGGTGCGGGGGGGCAGGAGCGGTTCTTC.

This clonotype showed up many times. This chain connects TRBV7-8 to TRBJ2-3, with D possibly matching TRBD2 (7 bases). Deletions cut 11 bases from V and 4 bases from J, with 19 bases between. This CDR3 is built from 14 residues. From germline, CDR1 is SGHVS and CDR2 FQNEAQ. The CDR3 coding sequence is TGTGCCGGGCGAGGGGGGGGGATGGCAGATACGCAGTATTTT. Protein: CAGRGGGMADTQYF.

This clonotype was recorded at least ten times. The chain recombines TRBV28 with TRBJ2-5; D is possibly TRBD1 (6 bases). V was clipped by 1 base and J by 2 bases, with 17 bases between them. Germline assignment: CDR1 MDHEN and CDR2 SYDVKM. The CDR3 extends over 17 amino acids. Here the CDR3 DNA reads TGTGCCAGCAGTTTATTCGGCAGGGGAGTTATTCAAGAGACCCAGTACTTC. Amino acid sequence: CASSLFGRGVIQETQYF.